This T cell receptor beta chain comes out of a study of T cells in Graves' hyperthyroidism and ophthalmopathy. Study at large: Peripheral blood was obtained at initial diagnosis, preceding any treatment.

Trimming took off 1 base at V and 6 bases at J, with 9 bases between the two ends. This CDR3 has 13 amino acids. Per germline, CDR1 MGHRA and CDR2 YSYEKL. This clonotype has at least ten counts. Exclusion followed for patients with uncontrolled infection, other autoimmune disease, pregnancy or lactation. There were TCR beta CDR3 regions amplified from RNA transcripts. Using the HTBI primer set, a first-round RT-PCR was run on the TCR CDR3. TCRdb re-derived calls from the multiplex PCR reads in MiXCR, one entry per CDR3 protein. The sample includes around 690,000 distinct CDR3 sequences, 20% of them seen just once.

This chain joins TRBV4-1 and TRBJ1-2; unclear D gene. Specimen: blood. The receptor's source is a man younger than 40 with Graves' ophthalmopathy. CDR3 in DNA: TGCGCCAGCAGCCAAGTTGTTGGGGATGGCTACACCTTC. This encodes CASSQVVGDGYTF.